The entry that follows covers one T cell receptor beta chain sequence. Its antigen is currently unknown. The data were obtained in a study of response to subunit inactivated influenza vaccine. Study-wide results and limits: It was the authors' suggestion that each seasonal influenza vaccination recruits few new T cells.

V was shortened by 4 bases and J by 1 base, with 11 bases between the two germline ends. Germline V CDR1 and CDR2: ENHRY, SYGVKD. The CDR3 has 15 residues. MiXCR was run by TCRdb on the RT-PCR reads, yielding one entry per CDR3 protein. The table includes 450,000 to 550,000 distinct CDR3 sequences, about 25% detected once. The source material was CD4+ T cells sorted from PBMCs, sampled roughly 5 days after vaccination. The chain combines TRBV10-3 with TRBJ2-1; D possibly corresponds to TRBD2 (7 bases). This receptor was identified in a man aged 50 or older who received an inactivated influenza vaccine. The CDR3 region is CAISGGGQSYNEQFF. CDR3 nucleotide sequence: TGTGCCATCAGTGGGGGGGGACAATCCTACAATGAGCAGTTCTTC.